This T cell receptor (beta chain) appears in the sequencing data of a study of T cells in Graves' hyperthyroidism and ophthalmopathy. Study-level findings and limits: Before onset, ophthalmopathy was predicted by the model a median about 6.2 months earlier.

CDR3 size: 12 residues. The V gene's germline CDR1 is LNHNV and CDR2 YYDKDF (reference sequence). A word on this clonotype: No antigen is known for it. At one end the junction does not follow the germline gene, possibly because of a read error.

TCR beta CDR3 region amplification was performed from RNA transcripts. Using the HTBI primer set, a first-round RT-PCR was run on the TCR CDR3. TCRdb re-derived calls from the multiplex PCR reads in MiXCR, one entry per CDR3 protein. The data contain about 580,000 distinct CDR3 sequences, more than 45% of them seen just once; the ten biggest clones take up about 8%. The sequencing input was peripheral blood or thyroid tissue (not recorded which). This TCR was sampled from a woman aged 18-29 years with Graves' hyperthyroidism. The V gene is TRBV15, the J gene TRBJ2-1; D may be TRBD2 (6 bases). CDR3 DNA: TGTGCCAGCAGCCAGAACGGGGGTGAGCAGTTCTTC. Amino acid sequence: CASSQNGGEQFF.